This entry describes one TCR beta chain. CD8 cells classed as naive were CD45RO-negative and positively selected for CCR7, excluding terminally differentiated effector memory CD45RA+ cells. The germline V gene has CDR1 MGHRA and CDR2 YSYEKL. The CDR3 is 15 residues long. V trimming: 4 bases; J trimming: 2 bases; junction bases outside the gene matches: 2. This specimen belongs to a study of shared clonotypes between healthy human individuals. Generated by immunoSEQ multiplex PCR, the TCRdb table keeps only in-frame clones and is missing some. The sample lists approximately 810,000 clones, about 91% occurring once.

Specimen: naive CD8+ T cells sorted from blood. J is TRBJ2-5 and V is TRBV4-1, with TRBD2 matching over 12 bases. The TCR originated in a young man in good health. This chain's CDR3 is CASSLTSGRQETQYF. The CDR3 nucleotides are TGCGCCAGCAGCCTGACTAGCGGGAGACAAGAGACCCAGTACTTC.